The source of this T cell receptor (beta chain) is a study of shared T cell receptors in the human thymus. This CDR3 is 14 amino acids long. The germline CDR1 and CDR2 sequences are MGHRA and YSYEKL. Trimming left V 0 bases short and J 9 bases short, with 14 bases between. This clone is a singleton in its sample. Repertoires were generated with immunoSEQ multiplex PCR, while TCRdb's copy carries only in-frame clones and drops some. Of approximately 580,000 clones listed, about 80% are singletons. The same specimen was also included in a second study, on human thymus T cells. From that report: Thymic tissue was derived from resections collected during corrective heart surgery.

V and J are TRBV4-1 and TRBJ2-5; D might be TRBD1 (5 bases). The source material was thymocytes. The receptor was isolated from a boy younger than two with a congenital heart defect. The CDR3 DNA sequence: TGCGCCAGCAGCCAAGATAGGTCAGGGAAGGCCCAGTACTTC. Its protein product is CASSQDRSGKAQYF.